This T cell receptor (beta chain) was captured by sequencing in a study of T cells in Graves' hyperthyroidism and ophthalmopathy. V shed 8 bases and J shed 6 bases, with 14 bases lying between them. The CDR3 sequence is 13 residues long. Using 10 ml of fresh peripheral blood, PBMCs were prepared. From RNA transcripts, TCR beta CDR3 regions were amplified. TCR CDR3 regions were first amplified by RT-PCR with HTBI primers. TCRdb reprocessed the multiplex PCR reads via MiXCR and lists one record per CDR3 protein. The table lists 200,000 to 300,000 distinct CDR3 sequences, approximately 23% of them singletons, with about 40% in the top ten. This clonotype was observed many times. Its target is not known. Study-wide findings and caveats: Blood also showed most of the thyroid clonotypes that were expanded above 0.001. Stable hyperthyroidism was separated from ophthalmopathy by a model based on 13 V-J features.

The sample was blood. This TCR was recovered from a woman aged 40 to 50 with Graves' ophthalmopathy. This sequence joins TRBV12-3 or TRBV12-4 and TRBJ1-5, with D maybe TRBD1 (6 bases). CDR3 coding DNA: TGTGCCAGCGGGGGCCAGGGCGGTCAGCCCCAGCATTTT. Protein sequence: CASGGQGGQPQHF.